This T cell receptor beta chain was identified during a study of technical replicates of blood from a handful of donors. Using immunoSEQ multiplex PCR, the repertoire was profiled, and TCRdb retains in-frame clones only, with some absent. The data hold about 84,000 clones, with roughly 98% observed a single time. Losses at the gene ends were 0 bases for V and 4 bases for J; bases not matched to a gene: 6. Per germline, CDR1 SGHRS and CDR2 YFSETQ. The CDR3 contains 15 residues. The sample comprised T cells isolated from PBMCs. The receptor's source is a human donor in good health. The chain joins TRBV5-1 to TRBJ1-1; TRBD1 aligns across 7 bases. The CDR3 bases are TGCGCCAGCAGCTTGGCGTACCGGGACAGCACTGAAGCTTTCTTT. Protein sequence: CASSLAYRDSTEAFF.